The 25 T cell receptor beta chains in this list originate from one sample, sequenced in a study of blood T cell repertoires in COVID-19. Repertoires were generated with immunoSEQ multiplex PCR, while TCRdb's copy carries only in-frame clones and drops some. The sample has 35,000 to 40,000 clones; around nine tenths are singletons. Sequencing was done on a sample of peripheral blood. The receptor set was obtained from a man in his 60s with active COVID-19.

The V and J genes are TRBV19 and TRBJ1-1, with D hard to call. Trimming stripped 3 bases from V and 1 base from J, with 15 bases between. The CDR3 runs 16 residues. CDR1 LNHDA and CDR2 SQIVND come from the germline V gene (reference sequence). CDR3 sequence (DNA): TGTGCCAGTAGTATCGGGGTATGGGAGAGGAACACTGAAGCTTTCTTT. Translation: CASSIGVWERNTEAFF.

The J gene is TRBJ1-5, the V gene TRBV12-3 or TRBV12-4, with D tentatively TRBD1 (5 bases). The CDR3 spans 13 residues. V was pared by 2 bases and J by 4 bases, with 6 bases between. The CDR3 protein is CASSLRGNQPQHF. Here the CDR3 DNA reads TGTGCCAGCAGTTTAAGGGGAAATCAGCCCCAGCATTTT.

This rearrangement joins TRBV7-6 to TRBJ2-5; 8 positions match TRBD2. CDR3 length: 18 amino acids. V shed 5 bases and J 5 bases; nucleotides not matched to a gene: 19. Germline assignment: CDR1 SGHVS and CDR2 FNYEAQ. The CDR3: CASSPRGAGEVLGETQYF. Here the CDR3 DNA reads TGTGCCAGCAGCCCCCGGGGAGCGGGAGAGGTATTAGGGGAGACCCAGTACTTC.

This clone was counted a single time. The CDR3 DNA is TGTGCCAGCAGCTGGGGACTAGCGGGGGCGATAGATACGCAGTATTTT. It specifies CASSWGLAGAIDTQYF. This sequence joins TRBV11-1 and TRBJ2-3; 14 nucleotides match TRBD2. The CDR3 loop spans 16 amino acids. Looked up from germline, CDR1 is SGHAT and CDR2 is FQDESV (reference sequence). V lost 4 bases to trimming and J lost 5 bases; unmatched junction nucleotides: 5.

This chain connects TRBV6-1 to TRBJ1-6, with TRBD1 matching over 12 bases. The trim removed 4 bases at V and 7 bases at J, leaving 5 bases unmatched. This CDR3 is 16 amino acids long. Germline V gives CDR1 MNHNS, CDR2 SASEGT. The CDR3: CASSGSGTGGNSPLHF. The CDR3 region has the DNA TGTGCCAGCAGTGGGTCCGGGACAGGGGGCAATTCACCCCTCCACTTT.

This chain joins TRBV7-3 and TRBJ2-2, with D uncertain. The V and J ends lost 11 bases and 4 bases respectively, with 5 bases between them. CDR3 size: 10 residues. Germline V CDR1 and CDR2: SGHTA, FQGTGA. CDR3 region: CAAPTGELFF. CDR3 coding DNA: TGTGCCGCGCCCACCGGGGAGCTGTTTTTT.

The chain couples TRBV11-2 to TRBJ2-5; tentative D call: TRBD2 (6 bases). The CDR3 totals 16 residues. Trimming took 1 base from V and 5 from J, leaving 17 bases between them. From germline, CDR1 is SGHAT and CDR2 FQNNGV. The CDR3 here is CASSLGVTVGGETQYF. CDR3 coding DNA: TGTGCCAGCAGCTTAGGGGTCACGGTTGGGGGGGAGACCCAGTACTTC. The whole variable domain, remainder taken from reference TRBV11-2 and TRBJ2-5, is EAGVAQSPRYKIIEKRQSVAFWCNPISGHATLYWYQQILGQGPKLLIQFQNNGVVDDSQLPKDRFSAERLKGVDSTLKIQPAKLEDSAVYLCASSLGVTVGGETQYFGPGTRLLVL.

V usage is TRBV12-5 and J usage is TRBJ2-1; 10 nucleotides match TRBD2. The CDR3 spans 18 residues. CDR1 is LGHNT and CDR2 is FRNRAP in the germline V gene. The junction had 14 bases not matched to a gene; V was cut back by 1 base and J by 8 bases. CDR3 in amino acids: CASGLGGILAGEDYEQFF. CDR3 sequence (DNA): TGTGCTAGTGGTTTGGGGGGGATTCTAGCGGGAGAGGACTATGAGCAGTTCTTC. Complete variable domain (other parts from reference TRBV12-5 and TRBJ2-1): DARVTQTPRHKVTEMGQEVTMRCQPILGHNTVFWYRQTMMQGLELLAYFRNRAPLDDSGMPKDRFSAEMPDATLATLKIQPSEPRDSAVYFCASGLGGILAGEDYEQFFGPGTRLTVL.

A single count supports this clone. V is TRBV7-9 and J is TRBJ2-3, with D perhaps matching TRBD2 (5 bases). The CDR3 has 13 amino acids. V lost 5 bases to trimming and J lost 2 bases, with 8 bases between them. Per the germline V gene, CDR1 is SEHNR and CDR2 is FQNEAQ (reference sequence). The CDR3 region is CASSGLNTDTQYF. In DNA form, the CDR3 reads TGTGCCAGCAGCGGACTGAACACAGATACGCAGTATTTT.

The chain carries TRBV5-1 and TRBJ2-1; D remains unclear. Germline CDR1 and CDR2: SGHRS and YFSETQ. Trimming cost V 6 bases and J 5 bases, with 9 bases left between them. CDR3 size: 12 residues. Written as DNA, the CDR3 is TGCGCCAGCATGAGAGATGACAATGAGCAGTTCTTC. Translated: CASMRDDNEQFF.

V gene TRBV5-1 combines with J gene TRBJ2-1; a possible D gene is TRBD2 (6 bases). The germline V and J ends were trimmed by 5 bases and 0 bases, with 12 bases remaining between them. CDR1 is SGHRS, CDR2 YFSETQ, per germline. This CDR3 spans 15 amino acids. The CDR3 DNA is TGCGCCAGCAGGGGTGGCGGGGTCTCCTACAATGAGCAGTTCTTC. It specifies CASRGGGVSYNEQFF.

The V gene is TRBV7-9, the J gene TRBJ2-2; D not resolved. Germline CDR1 is SEHNR and CDR2 is FQNEAQ (reference sequence). Between the trimmed V and J ends, which lost 1 base and 7 bases, there was a span of 7 bases. This CDR3 spans 13 amino acids. Here the CDR3 DNA reads TGTGCCAGCAGCTTAGGATTCGGCGGGGAGCTGTTTTTT. Its protein is CASSLGFGGELFF.

V is TRBV3-1 (or the pseudogene TRBV3-2) and J is TRBJ2-5; the D gene is possibly TRBD2 (6 bases). CDR3 length: 12 amino acids. The germline V gene has CDR1 LGHDT and CDR2 YNNKEL (reference sequence). The germline V and J ends were trimmed by 1 base and 9 bases, with 9 bases remaining between them. The CDR3 DNA sequence: TGTGCCAGCAGCCAAGTCACGGGGGCCCAGTACTTC. The encoded protein is CASSQVTGAQYF.

V and J are TRBV19 and TRBJ2-3; 9 bases agree with TRBD1. V lost 2 bases to trimming and J lost 3 bases; unmatched junction nucleotides: 3. Germline V gene sequence: CDR1 LNHDA, CDR2 SQIVND (reference sequence). This CDR3 region has 15 residues. The CDR3 protein is CASSITGGETDTQYF. As DNA, the CDR3 is TGTGCCAGTAGTATAACAGGGGGCGAAACAGATACGCAGTATTTT.

V and J are TRBV20-1 and TRBJ2-1; 10 positions match TRBD2. CDR3 size: 12 residues. Trimming cost V 3 bases and J 10 bases; bases outside gene matches: 3. Germline V gives CDR1 DFQATT, CDR2 SNEGSKA (reference sequence). CDR3 nucleotides: TGCAGTGCTAGTTGGACTAGCGGCGAGCAGTTCTTC. Translation: CSASWTSGEQFF.

The genes are TRBV7-2 and TRBJ2-1; perhaps TRBD2 as D (7 bases). The germline gives CDR1 SGHTA, CDR2 FQGNSA. The V end lost 5 bases, the J end lost 7 bases, and 12 bases lay between the germline ends. This CDR3 has 13 residues. CDR3 residues: CASSIGGENEQFF. The CDR3 region has the DNA TGTGCCAGCAGCATAGGGGGGGAGAATGAGCAGTTCTTC.

V usage is TRBV9 and J usage is TRBJ1-4, with D perhaps matching TRBD1 (6 bases). V was shortened by 1 base and J by 3 bases, with 10 bases between the two germline ends. The CDR3 extends over 15 amino acids. Germline lookup yields CDR1 SGDLS and CDR2 YYNGEE. The CDR3 DNA reads TGTGCCAGCAGCGTAAAGGACAGATCTAATGAAAAACTGTTTTTT. This sequence encodes CASSVKDRSNEKLFF. Variable domain in full (rest from reference TRBV9 and TRBJ1-4): DSGVTQTPKHLITATGQRVTLRCSPRSGDLSVYWYQQSLDQGLQFLIQYYNGEERAKGNILERFSAQQFPDLHSELNLSSLELGDSALYFCASSVKDRSNEKLFFGSGTQLSVL.

V usage is TRBV11-2 and J usage is TRBJ2-1, with 11 bases matching TRBD2. The CDR3 has 18 residues. Germline trimming cut 4 bases from V and 1 base from J; bases unmatched to any gene: 9. Germline V lookup: CDR1 SGHAT, CDR2 FQNNGV. CDR3 sequence reads: CASSSQSSGRMSYNEQFF. CDR3 nucleotides: TGTGCCAGCAGCTCACAATCTAGCGGGAGGATGTCCTACAATGAGCAGTTCTTC. The variable domain in full, completed from reference TRBV11-2 and TRBJ2-1, reads EAGVAQSPRYKIIEKRQSVAFWCNPISGHATLYWYQQILGQGPKLLIQFQNNGVVDDSQLPKDRFSAERLKGVDSTLKIQPAKLEDSAVYLCASSSQSSGRMSYNEQFFGPGTRLTVL.

This chain uses TRBV6-6 with TRBJ2-1; D unresolved. Germline CDR1 MNHNY, CDR2 SVGAGI (reference sequence). There are 13 residues in the CDR3. Trimming removed 3 bases from V and 9 bases from J, with 12 bases in between. The chain's CDR3 is CASSYNKESEQFF. The CDR3 bases are TGTGCCAGCAGTTATAATAAGGAGAGTGAGCAGTTCTTC.

The rearrangement joins TRBV5-4 to TRBJ2-1; the D is unclear. Trimming left V 0 bases short and J 8 bases short, with 12 bases between. Germline values: CDR1 SGHNT, CDR2 YYREEE (reference sequence). This CDR3 is built from 14 residues. The chain's CDR3 is CASSLEVASDEQFF. DNA of the CDR3: TGTGCCAGCAGCTTGGAAGTAGCCTCGGATGAGCAGTTCTTC.

The chain links TRBV18 to TRBJ2-2, with D uncertain. Germline lookup yields CDR1 KGHSH and CDR2 LQKENI. CDR3 size: 16 residues. The V end lost 4 bases, the J end lost 3 bases, and 15 bases lay between the germline ends. This chain's CDR3 is CASSLSISLDTGELFF. CDR3 nucleotide sequence: TGTGCCAGCTCACTCTCTATCTCGCTCGACACCGGGGAGCTGTTTTTT.

The gene calls are TRBV11-3 and TRBJ2-3; 11 bases line up with TRBD2. CDR1 and CDR2 (germline): SGHNT, YENEEA. The CDR3 spans 17 residues. V dropped 1 base and J dropped 2; count of bases not matched to a gene: 5. CDR3 in amino acids: CASSLGTSGGPTDTQYF. The CDR3 bases are TGTGCCAGCAGCTTAGGAACTAGCGGGGGACCCACAGATACGCAGTATTTT.

V gene TRBV9 combines with J gene TRBJ2-3; 8 bases agree with TRBD2. This CDR3 contains 19 residues. Losses at the gene ends were 5 bases for V and 2 bases for J; bases not matched to a gene: 19. Germline CDR1 is SGDLS and CDR2 is YYNGEE. The CDR3 region has the DNA TGTGCCAGCAGGCCTCCGGGAGGGCCCTCGGTTAGCGTCACAGATACGCAGTATTTT. It is translated as CASRPPGGPSVSVTDTQYF.

The chain uses TRBV28 and TRBJ1-2; D is possibly TRBD1 (5 bases). The V gene's germline CDR1 is MDHEN and CDR2 SYDVKM. Trimming removed 7 bases at V and 7 bases at J, with 19 bases between. CDR3 length equals 14 residues. For the CDR3, the DNA is TGTGCCAGCAAATTTTCCGGGACTGCACTTGGCTACACCTTC. Encoded protein: CASKFSGTALGYTF.

The chain couples TRBV9 to TRBJ2-7, with 10 bases lining up with TRBD1. J gave up 4 bases and V 4 bases, and 5 bases lay outside the gene matches. This CDR3 is 14 amino acids long. In germline, CDR1 is SGDLS, CDR2 YYNGEE. CDR3 nucleotides: TGTGCCAGCAGCCCAAGGACAGGGGGTTACGAGCAGTACTTC. Protein product: CASSPRTGGYEQYF.